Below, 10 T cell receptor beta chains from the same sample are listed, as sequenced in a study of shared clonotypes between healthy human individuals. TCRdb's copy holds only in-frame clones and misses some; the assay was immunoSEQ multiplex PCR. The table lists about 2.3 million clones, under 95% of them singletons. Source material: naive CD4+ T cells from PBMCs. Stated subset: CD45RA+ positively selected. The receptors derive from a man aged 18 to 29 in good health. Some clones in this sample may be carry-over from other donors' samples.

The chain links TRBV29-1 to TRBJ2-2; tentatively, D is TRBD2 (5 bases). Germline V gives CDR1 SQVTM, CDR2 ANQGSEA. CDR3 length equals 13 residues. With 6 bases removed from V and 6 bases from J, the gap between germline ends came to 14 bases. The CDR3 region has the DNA TGCAGCGTCGAACCGCAGCGGCCCGGGGAGCTGTTTTTT. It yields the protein CSVEPQRPGELFF.

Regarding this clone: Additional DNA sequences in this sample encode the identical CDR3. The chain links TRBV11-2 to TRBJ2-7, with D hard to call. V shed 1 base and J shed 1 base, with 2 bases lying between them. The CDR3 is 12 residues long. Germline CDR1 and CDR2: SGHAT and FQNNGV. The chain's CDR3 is CASSLASYEQYF. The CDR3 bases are TGTGCCAGCAGCTTAGCTTCCTACGAGCAGTACTTC.

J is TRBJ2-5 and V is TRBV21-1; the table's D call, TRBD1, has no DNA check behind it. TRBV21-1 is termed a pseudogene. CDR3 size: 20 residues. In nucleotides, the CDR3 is TGTGCCAGCAGCAAAGCGTCATGGCACCAGGAAGTCCTCGACCAAGAGACCCAGTACTTC. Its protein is CASSKASWHQEVLDQETQYF.

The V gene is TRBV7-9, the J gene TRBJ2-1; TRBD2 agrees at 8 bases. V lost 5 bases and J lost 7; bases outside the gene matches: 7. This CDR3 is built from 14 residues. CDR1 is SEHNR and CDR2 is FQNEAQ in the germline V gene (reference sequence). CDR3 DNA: TGTGCCAGCAGCCCTGGGACTAGTCGGAATGAGCAGTTCTTC. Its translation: CASSPGTSRNEQFF.

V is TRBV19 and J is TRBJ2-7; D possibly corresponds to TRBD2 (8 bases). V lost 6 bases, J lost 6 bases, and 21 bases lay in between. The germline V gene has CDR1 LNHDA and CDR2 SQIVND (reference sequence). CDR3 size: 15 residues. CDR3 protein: CASSPGRGRSGEQYF. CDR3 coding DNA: TGTGCCAGTAGCCCCGGGAGGGGGCGTTCTGGCGAGCAGTACTTC.

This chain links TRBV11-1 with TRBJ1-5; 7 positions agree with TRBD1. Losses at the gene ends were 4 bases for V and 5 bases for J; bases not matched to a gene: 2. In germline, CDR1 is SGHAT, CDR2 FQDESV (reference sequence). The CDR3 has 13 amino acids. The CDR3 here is CASSWDRDQPQHF. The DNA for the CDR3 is TGTGCCAGCAGCTGGGACAGAGATCAGCCCCAGCATTTT.

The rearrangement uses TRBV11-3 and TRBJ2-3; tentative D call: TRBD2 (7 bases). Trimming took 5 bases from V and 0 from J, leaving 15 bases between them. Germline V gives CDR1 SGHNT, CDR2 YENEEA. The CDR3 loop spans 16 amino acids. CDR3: CASSRAGAPSTDTQYF. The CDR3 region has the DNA TGTGCCAGCAGCCGGGCGGGGGCCCCCAGCACAGATACGCAGTATTTT.

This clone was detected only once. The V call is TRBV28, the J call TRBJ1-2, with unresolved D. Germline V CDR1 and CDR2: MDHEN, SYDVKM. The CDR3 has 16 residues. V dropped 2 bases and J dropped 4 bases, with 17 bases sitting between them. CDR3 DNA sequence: TGTGCCAGCAGTTTACCTACGGGCTCTGGTATCTATGGCTACACCTTC. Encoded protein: CASSLPTGSGIYGYTF.

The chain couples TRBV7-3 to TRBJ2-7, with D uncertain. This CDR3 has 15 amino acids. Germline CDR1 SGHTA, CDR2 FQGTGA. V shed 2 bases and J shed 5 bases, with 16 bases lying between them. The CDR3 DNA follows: TGTGCCAGCAGCTTACTGGGTCGAGGCATCGACGAGCAGTACTTC. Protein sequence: CASSLLGRGIDEQYF.

This CDR3 is CASKYRTSGSWRINEQFF. In DNA form, the CDR3 reads TGTGCCAGCAAGTATCGGACTAGCGGGAGCTGGCGGATTAATGAGCAGTTCTTC. The rearrangement uses TRBV7-2 and TRBJ2-1; 13 bases line up with TRBD2. Germline V gives CDR1 SGHTA, CDR2 FQGNSA. The V gene end was trimmed by 7 bases and the J gene end by 7 bases; junction bases not matched to a gene: 16. The CDR3 totals 18 residues. Based on the CDR3 plus reference TRBV7-2 and TRBJ2-1, the full variable domain is GAGVSQSPSNKVTEKGKDVELRCDPISGHTALYWYRQSLGQGLEFLIYFQGNSAPDKSGLPSDRFSAERTGGSVSTLTIQRTQQEDSAVYLCASKYRTSGSWRINEQFFGPGTRLTVL.